This T cell receptor beta chain was identified in a study of Ad26.COV2.S vaccination and SARS-CoV-2 variants. General observations from the study: From the TCR breadth and depth analyses, total T cell responses may have been underestimated. Vaccine and placebo recipients had comparable breadth of non-spike TCRs.

Comments on this clone: The target antigen is unknown.

Profiled with immunoSEQ multiplex PCR; TCRdb holds only in-frame clones, not every one. The sample gives more than 120,000 clones, about nine tenths of which show up once; approximately 5% is in the top ten. The CDR3 sequence is 15 residues long. Germline assignment: CDR1 SGDLS and CDR2 YYNGEE. The V and J ends lost 4 bases and 7 bases respectively, with 15 bases between them. V and J are TRBV9 and TRBJ1-6, with a possible D match to TRBD1 (5 bases). The sample in question was peripheral blood, obtained after recovery from COVID-19. The receptor's source is a human donor who had recovered from COVID-19. The CDR3 reads CASSPSGRINSPLHF. The CDR3 DNA reads TGTGCCAGCAGCCCTTCGGGACGGATAAATTCACCCCTCCACTTT.